A selection of T cell receptor beta chains follows, all from one sample in a study of CD4 T cells in relation to SARS-CoV-2 and coronaviruses. TCRdb keeps only in-frame clones here, not all; method: immunoSEQ multiplex PCR. This sample has some 26,000 clones; just under 75% occur once, and the top ten carry 20% to 25%. The antigens these receptors bind are not known. Input material: CD4+ T cells from PBMCs, cultured in vitro. These receptors were obtained from a human donor in good health. CDR3s include the opening cysteine and the closing phenylalanine or tryptophan. A D gene is named only where the DNA matches it firmly. The size field is filled for only some rows; it gives once, few, many or a size class.

once	NA	TRBV20-1	TRBJ2-3	TGCAGTCGCTTAGCGGATACGCAGTATTTT	CSRLADTQYF
NA	TRBD1	TRBV4-2	TRBJ2-1	TGTGCCAGCAGCCAGACAGGACAGGGGGGGGATGAGCAGTTCTTC	CASSQTGQGGDEQFF
NA	TRBD2	TRBV7-8	TRBJ2-3	TGTGCCAGCAGCTTGCGAAGCGGGGCTCCAGATACGCAGTATTTT	CASSLRSGAPDTQYF
NA	NA	TRBV6-5	TRBJ1-4	TGTGCCAGCAGTTTCCAGGGCGGGGGTGAAAAACTGTTTTTT	CASSFQGGGEKLFF
few	TRBD1	TRBV7-9	TRBJ1-5	TGTGCCAGCAGCTTAGATTTTTCGGACAGGGGAAGGCCCCAGCATTTT	CASSLDFSDRGRPQHF
few	NA	TRBV5-1	TRBJ2-1	TGCGCCAGCAGACCAGAGGCCGACAATGAGCAGTTCTTC	CASRPEADNEQFF
NA	NA	TRBV10-3	TRBJ1-3	TGTGCCGCGCGACAGACCAGCTCTGGAAACACCATATATTTT	CAARQTSSGNTIYF
NA	NA	TRBV5-1	TRBJ2-6	TGCGCCAGCAGCTTGCGGGGCGCTGGGGCCAACGTCCTGACTTTC	CASSLRGAGANVLTF
NA	TRBD2	TRBV6-2/TRBV6-3	TRBJ2-5	TGTGCCAGCAGTTACTCCACCTCAGCGGGAGTGAGAGAGACCCAGTACTTC	CASSYSTSAGVRETQYF
NA	NA	TRBV6-5	TRBJ2-5	TGTGCCAGCAGTTACTCGTACAGGGATGGGGAGACCCAGTACTTC	CASSYSYRDGETQYF
NA	NA	TRBV7-8	TRBJ2-6	TGTGCCAGCAGCATCTCCCTGACAGGGGCCAACGTCCTGACTTTC	CASSISLTGANVLTF
NA	NA	TRBV7-7	TRBJ2-5	TGTGCTAGCAGCAGGGACTCGAACCAAGAGACCCAGTACTTC	CASSRDSNQETQYF
once	TRBD1	TRBV5-6	TRBJ1-4	TGTGCCAGCAGCTCGACAGGGGCTAATGAAAAACTGTTTTTT	CASSSTGANEKLFF
NA	NA	TRBV7-9	TRBJ2-7	TGTGCCAGCAGCTTTAGCCCAGTGGGCGACGAGCAGTACTTC	CASSFSPVGDEQYF
NA	NA	TRBV6-5	TRBJ2-7	TGTGCCAGCAGTTACCTTAGAAGGGGGGGTTACGAGCAGTACTTC	CASSYLRRGGYEQYF
NA	NA	TRBV5-1	TRBJ2-3	TGCGCCAGCAGCTTGGCTAACTTGATCACAGATACGCAGTATTTT	CASSLANLITDTQYF
NA	NA	TRBV7-3	TRBJ2-2	TGTGCCAGCAGCCCGACGGGGGACGGTGAAACGAACACCGGGGAGCTGTTTTTT	CASSPTGDGETNTGELFF
few	NA	TRBV25-1	TRBJ2-7	TGTGCCAGCAGTGATATAGGGATTGGATCCTACGAGCAGTACTTC	CASSDIGIGSYEQYF
few	NA	TRBV14	TRBJ1-3	TGTGCCAGCAGCCCGTCGGGGTCGCGAAGAGGAAACACCATATATTTT	CASSPSGSRRGNTIYF
NA	NA	TRBV3-1/TRBV3-2	TRBJ2-7	TGTGCCAGCAGCCAAGTCTCCGGGTCCTACCGCCACGAGCAGTACTTC	CASSQVSGSYRHEQYF
NA	NA	TRBV6-6	TRBJ1-5	TGTGCCAGCAGTTACTCGAATTTGGTTAGCAATCAGCCCCAGCATTTT	CASSYSNLVSNQPQHF
NA	NA	TRBV10-3	TRBJ1-1	TGTGCCATCAGTGAGTCGGGGGGGGTGAACACTGAAGCTTTCTTT	CAISESGGVNTEAFF
NA	TRBD2	TRBV4-3	TRBJ2-1	TGCGCCAGCAGCCAGGAGACTAGCGACTACAATGAGCAGTTCTTC	CASSQETSDYNEQFF
NA	NA	TRBV12-3/TRBV12-4	TRBJ1-1	TGTGCCAGCAGTTTAGTGTCAGACACTGAAGCTTTCTTT	CASSLVSDTEAFF
NA	TRBD2	TRBV6-6	TRBJ2-2	TGTGCCGCTCGGACTAGCGGGGGGGTCGGGGAGCTGTTTTTT	CAARTSGGVGELFF
NA	NA	TRBV10-2	TRBJ2-5	TGCGCCACCAGGGGAGGGTCACTCCAAGAGACCCAGTACTTC	CATRGGSLQETQYF
NA	NA	TRBV6-5	TRBJ1-4	TGTGCCAGCAGGGGTGACGAAAAACTGTTTTTT	CASRGDEKLFF
once	TRBD2	TRBV7-8	TRBJ2-3	TGTGCCAGCATGCGTAGCGGGGGGGCCTCAGATACGCAGTATTTT	CASMRSGGASDTQYF
NA	NA	TRBV12-5	TRBJ2-3	TGTGCTAGTGGTTTGGTACTGGGAAGGGGTGCAGATACGCAGTATTTT	CASGLVLGRGADTQYF
NA	TRBD1	TRBV18	TRBJ1-2	TGTGCCAGCTCGCGGGGGACAGGAAATTATGGCTACACCTTC	CASSRGTGNYGYTF
few	TRBD1	TRBV3-1/TRBV3-2	TRBJ2-2	TGTGCCAGCAGCCAAAATTCAGGGGGCGTATCCGGGGAGCTGTTTTTT	CASSQNSGGVSGELFF
NA	NA	TRBV5-1	TRBJ2-5	TGCGCCAGCAGCTTGGAACCAAACAGAGAGACCCAGTACTTC	CASSLEPNRETQYF
NA	NA	TRBV6-5	TRBJ1-3	TGTGCCAGCCAATCCCCCGGTCTAGGGAACACCATATATTTT	CASQSPGLGNTIYF
few	NA	TRBV4-2	TRBJ1-2	TGTGCCAGCAGCCAAGAATTTCAGGGGAGTAAGGATGGCTACACCTTC	CASSQEFQGSKDGYTF
NA	NA	TRBV5-4	TRBJ1-2	TGTGCCAGCAGCTTGGACCGAAGTCCCCTCTATGGCTACACCTTC	CASSLDRSPLYGYTF
once	TRBD1	TRBV2	TRBJ2-3	TGTGCCAGCAACCTGGACAGGATTAGCACAGATACGCAGTATTTT	CASNLDRISTDTQYF
NA	NA	TRBV21-1	TRBJ2-2	TGTGCCAGCAGCAAAGCGTTTAACACCGGGGAGCTGTTTTTT	CASSKAFNTGELFF
NA	TRBD1	TRBV19	TRBJ1-2	TGTGCCAGTAGTCTGGGACGACAGGGGGGATTGAGTGGTGGCTACACCTTC	CASSLGRQGGLSGGYTF
NA	NA	TRBV7-2	TRBJ2-2	TGTGCCAGCAGCTTTAGTTCCGGGGAGCTGTTTTTT	CASSFSSGELFF
NA	NA	TRBV21-1	TRBJ2-2	TGTGCCAGCAGTAATCTTCAGGCTAGCGGGGTCAACACCGGGGAGCTGTTTTTT	CASSNLQASGVNTGELFF
few	NA	TRBV9	TRBJ1-2	TGTGCCAGCAGCCCCCAAACGGGGGTTTATGGCTACACCTTC	CASSPQTGVYGYTF
NA	TRBD2	TRBV7-6	TRBJ2-2	TGTGCCAGCAGTCGGACTAGCGGGACGATAACCGGGGAGCTGTTTTTT	CASSRTSGTITGELFF
NA	NA	TRBV27	TRBJ1-2	TGTGCCAGCAGCCTTCGGGGTTCTAACTATGGCTACACCTTC	CASSLRGSNYGYTF
NA	NA	TRBV30	TRBJ1-1	TGTGCCTGGAGTCTACAGGGAATCACTGAAGCTTTCTTT	CAWSLQGITEAFF
NA	TRBD2	TRBV25-1	TRBJ2-5	TGTGCCAGCAGTGACCCTTCTAGCGGTGGGGAGACCCAGTACTTC	CASSDPSSGGETQYF
few	TRBD1	TRBV5-4	TRBJ1-2	TGTGCCAGCAGCTTAACAGGGGTCTCTGGCTACACCTTC	CASSLTGVSGYTF
NA	TRBD1	TRBV4-2	TRBJ1-1	TGTGCCAGCAGCCAAGGCGGCGGGACAGGGAACACTGAAGCTTTCTTT	CASSQGGGTGNTEAFF
NA	NA	TRBV9	TRBJ1-1	TGTGCCAGCAGCGTAGACCCAGATGTAAACACTGAAGCTTTCTTT	CASSVDPDVNTEAFF
NA	NA	TRBV7-8	TRBJ1-5	TGTGTCCGGAGCCGCCGGCCCCAGCATTTT	CVRSRRPQHF
few	NA	TRBV10-1	TRBJ1-1	TGCGCCAGCAGCCCTGGTCTGAACACTGAAGCTTTCTTT	CASSPGLNTEAFF